This T cell receptor beta chain was recovered during a study of T cell changes during pregnancy in multiple sclerosis. Germline V gene data show CDR1 as SQVTM and CDR2 as ANQGSEA. The CDR3 runs to 16 residues. V shed 6 bases and J 1 base; nucleotides not matched to a gene: 12. Clones were read by immunoSEQ multiplex PCR, and TCRdb kept only the in-frame ones, dropping some. The sample consists of more than 90,000 clones, 92% of them appearing once. The rearrangement joins TRBV29-1 to TRBJ2-1; TRBD2 agrees at 7 bases. The sample was peripheral blood, taken in the third trimester of pregnancy. The clonotype originates from a female donor with multiple sclerosis, enrolled in a pregnancy study. CDR3 DNA: TGCAGCGTGGATCCAACTAGCGCAGCGTCCTACAATGAGCAGTTCTTC. Its protein is CSVDPTSAASYNEQFF.